One and the same sample provided the 21 T cell receptor beta chains below, sequenced in a study of T cell responses to AZD1222 COVID-19 vaccine. The assay was immunoSEQ multiplex PCR, and TCRdb's table has in-frame clones only and misses some. This sample has some 120,000 clones; roughly 90% occur once, and the top ten carry roughly 7.4%. This specimen was peripheral blood, taken on day 0 of AZD1222 vaccination. These TCRs come from an adult in good health.

This clone was detected once. The chain links TRBV7-9 to TRBJ1-5; the match to TRBD1 covers 7 bases. This CDR3 is 13 amino acids long. V dropped 5 bases and J dropped 6; count of bases not matched to a gene: 4. Germline loops: CDR1 SEHNR, CDR2 FQNEAQ (reference sequence). Here the CDR3 DNA reads TGTGCCAGCAGCCAAACAGGGGTTCAGCCCCAGCATTTT. It is translated as CASSQTGVQPQHF.

The V gene is TRBV29-1, the J gene TRBJ1-1; D may be TRBD1 (6 bases). CDR1 is SQVTM, CDR2 ANQGSEA, per germline. The V gene lost 7 bases and the J gene lost 3 bases, with 18 bases spanning the gap. There are 14 residues in the CDR3. The CDR3 is CSALRGADHTEAFF. The CDR3 coding sequence is TGCAGCGCCCTCCGGGGGGCCGACCACACTGAAGCTTTCTTT. Full variable domain (rest looked up from reference TRBV29-1 and TRBJ1-1): SAVISQKPSRDICQRGTSLTIQCQVDSQVTMMFWYRQQPGQSLTLIATANQGSEATYESGFVIDKFPISRPNLTFSTLTVSNMSPEDSSIYLCSALRGADHTEAFFGQGTRLTVV.

The rearrangement uses TRBV5-1 and TRBJ2-6; unclear D gene. CDR3 size: 14 residues. Trimming left V 6 bases short and J 4 bases short, with 11 bases between. Germline loops: CDR1 SGHRS, CDR2 YFSETQ. This CDR3 reads CASNSVGGANVLTF. The CDR3 DNA sequence: TGCGCCAGCAACTCCGTTGGGGGGGCCAACGTCCTGACTTTC.

The chain combines TRBV7-9 with TRBJ1-1; no reliable D call. Trimming removed 6 bases at V and 6 bases at J, with 23 bases between. Germline values: CDR1 SEHNR, CDR2 FQNEAQ (reference sequence). This CDR3 is 16 amino acids long. The CDR3 here is CASSPDYGPGGAEAFF. The DNA for the CDR3 is TGTGCCAGCAGTCCCGATTATGGCCCCGGTGGGGCTGAAGCTTTCTTT.

The rearrangement uses TRBV5-4 and TRBJ2-2, with TRBD2 identical over 7 bases. The CDR3 loop spans 16 amino acids. Germline V CDR1 and CDR2: SGHNT, YYREEE (reference sequence). The V gene end was trimmed by 0 bases and the J gene end by 1 base; junction bases not matched to a gene: 3. CDR3 nucleotide sequence: TGTGCCAGCAGCTTGGGCGGCGGGGGGAACACCGGGGAGCTGTTTTTT. It codes for CASSLGGGGNTGELFF. The whole variable domain, filled in from reference TRBV5-4 and TRBJ2-2, reads ETGVTQSPTHLIKTRGQQVTLRCSSQSGHNTVSWYQQALGQGPQFIFQYYREEENGRGNFPPRFSGLQFPNYSSELNVNALELDDSALYLCASSLGGGGNTGELFFGEGSRLTVL.

This clone was seen only a few times. V is TRBV7-2 and J is TRBJ2-5; 10 bases fit TRBD2. The CDR3 spans 18 residues. With 3 bases clipped from V and 5 bases from J, the junction kept 15 bases outside the gene matches. Germline V gene lookup returns CDR1 SGHTA and CDR2 FQGNSA. The CDR3 bases are TGTGCCAGCAGCTTCCCAGCGTCCAGCGGGGGGGCCGGGGAGACCCAGTACTTC. This codes for CASSFPASSGGAGETQYF.

This rearrangement joins TRBV28 to TRBJ1-1; D is perhaps TRBD1 (5 bases). This CDR3 comprises 15 residues. V was pared by 7 bases and J by 4 bases, with 19 bases between. CDR1 is MDHEN and CDR2 is SYDVKM in the germline V gene. The DNA for the CDR3 is TGTGCCAGCACTGGGGCTCAGGTGATTGGCACTGAAGCTTTCTTT. Translation gives CASTGAQVIGTEAFF.

V gene TRBV6-1 combines with J gene TRBJ2-7; TRBD2 agrees at 8 bases. The trim removed 4 bases at V and 1 base at J, leaving 9 bases unmatched. The CDR3 spans 16 residues. Germline CDR1 and CDR2: MNHNS and SASEGT. The CDR3 DNA reads as TGTGCCAGCAGTGCCCCGGGGGGGATGGGATCCTACGAGCAGTACTTC. It yields the protein CASSAPGGMGSYEQYF.

V and J are TRBV30 and TRBJ1-4, with no clear D. Germline V gives CDR1 GTSNPN, CDR2 SVGIG (reference sequence). This CDR3 is 15 amino acids long. Trimming took 4 bases from V and 10 from J, leaving 22 bases between them. The CDR3 region has the DNA TGTGCCTGGACCACACAGAGGACTGGAACGACAAAACTGTTTTTT. Encoded protein: CAWTTQRTGTTKLFF. Using reference TRBV30 and TRBJ1-4 for the parts outside the CDR3, the full variable domain is SQTIHQWPATLVQPVGSPLSLECTVEGTSNPNLYWYRQAAGRGLQLLFYSVGIGQISSEVPQNLSASRPQDRQFILSSKKLLLSDSGFYLCAWTTQRTGTTKLFFGSGTQLSVL.

The rearrangement uses TRBV27 and TRBJ2-7, with D tentatively TRBD1 (6 bases). V was cut by 5 bases and J by 2 bases, with 13 bases left in between. CDR3 length: 14 residues. CDR1 and CDR2 from the germline V gene are MNHEY and SMNVEV (reference sequence). The CDR3 loop reads CASSARGIAYEQYF. The CDR3 coding sequence is TGTGCCAGCAGTGCGAGGGGGATCGCCTACGAGCAGTACTTC.

The sample holds one count of this clone. The J gene is TRBJ1-6, the V gene TRBV2; TRBD1 matches 7 bases. CDR1 and CDR2 (germline): SNHLY, FYNNEI. The CDR3 is 14 residues long. Trimming cost V 4 bases and J 9 bases; bases outside gene matches: 6. DNA for the CDR3: TGTGCCAGCAGTGTCGGACCAGGGGGTTCACCCCTCCACTTT. Protein product: CASSVGPGGSPLHF.

This clone was observed a few times. The V and J genes are TRBV5-1 and TRBJ1-3; 10 bases align to TRBD1. The CDR3 runs 16 residues. CDR1 and CDR2 (germline): SGHRS, YFSETQ. V was pared by 1 base and J by 2 bases, with 3 bases of the junction left unmatched. CDR3 region: CASSLRDRGPGNTIYF. Here the CDR3 DNA reads TGCGCCAGCAGCTTGCGGGACAGGGGTCCTGGAAACACCATATATTTT.

This rearrangement joins TRBV6-6 to TRBJ1-1, with D perhaps TRBD1 (5 bases). V dropped 5 bases and J dropped 3 bases, with 16 bases sitting between them. This CDR3 spans 15 amino acids. From germline, CDR1 is MNHNY and CDR2 SVGAGI (reference sequence). The CDR3 region is CASSGWGGGDTEAFF. In DNA, the CDR3 is TGTGCCAGCAGTGGCTGGGGGGGAGGCGACACTGAAGCTTTCTTT.

The table lists this clone with a count of one. The chain links TRBV30 to TRBJ1-2; D is perhaps TRBD1 (5 bases). This CDR3 contains 12 residues. V was trimmed by 2 bases and J by 7 bases, leaving 11 bases between them. Germline V lookup: CDR1 GTSNPN, CDR2 SVGIG (reference sequence). CDR3 sequence (DNA): TGTGCCTGGAGTATTACAAGGGGTGGCTACACCTTC. Translated, it gives CAWSITRGGYTF. Filled out from reference TRBV30 and TRBJ1-2, the complete variable domain reads SQTIHQWPATLVQPVGSPLSLECTVEGTSNPNLYWYRQAAGRGLQLLFYSVGIGQISSEVPQNLSASRPQDRQFILSSKKLLLSDSGFYLCAWSITRGGYTFGSGTRLTVV.

The chain recombines TRBV7-8 with TRBJ1-6; D is undetermined. CDR1 SGHVS and CDR2 FQNEAQ come from the germline V gene. V gave up 2 bases and J gave up 6 bases, with 8 bases separating them. CDR3 size: 14 residues. CDR3 DNA: TGTGCCAGCAGCTTACAGAACCGTAATTCACCCCTCCACTTT. Amino acid sequence: CASSLQNRNSPLHF.

The chain couples TRBV5-1 to TRBJ2-3; D remains ambiguous. V was pared by 0 bases and J by 2 bases, with 10 bases between. The CDR3 loop spans 15 amino acids. Germline CDR1 is SGHRS and CDR2 is YFSETQ. The CDR3, as DNA: TGCGCCAGCAGCTTGGAACACGATGCCACAGATACGCAGTATTTT. It yields the protein CASSLEHDATDTQYF.

The CDR3 here is CASSLQAGVNNEQFF. The DNA for the CDR3 is TGTGCCAGCAGTCTTCAGGCGGGGGTAAACAATGAGCAGTTCTTC. The J gene is TRBJ2-1, the V gene TRBV14, with 7 nucleotides matching TRBD2. With V trimmed by 6 bases and J by 5 bases, 10 bases remained unmatched. CDR1 SGHDN and CDR2 FVKESK come from the germline V gene. The CDR3 has 15 residues.

By frequency in the sample, this clone is medium-sized. Within the sample, other DNA sequences also encode this same CDR3. V is TRBV6-1 and J is TRBJ2-3, with 13 bases fitting TRBD2. The CDR3 contains 15 residues. V was pared by 2 bases and J by 4 bases, with 0 bases of the junction left unmatched. Germline V CDR1 and CDR2: MNHNS, SASEGT. The CDR3, as DNA: TGTGCCAGCAGTGAAACTAGCGGGGGGGCAGATACGCAGTATTTT. Encoded protein: CASSETSGGADTQYF.

The DNA of the CDR3 is TGTGCCAGCAGCCCCCGTGGGGGTAACACTGAAGCTTTCTTT. Its protein is CASSPRGGNTEAFF. The chain uses TRBV3-1 (or the pseudogene TRBV3-2) and TRBJ1-1; tentative D call: TRBD1 (5 bases). This CDR3 has 14 residues. CDR1 and CDR2 (germline): LGHDT, YNNKEL (reference sequence). Trimming left V 4 bases short and J 2 bases short, with 11 bases between.

The chain couples TRBV28 to TRBJ2-7; perhaps D is TRBD1 or TRBD2 (6 bases each). The germline V gene has CDR1 MDHEN and CDR2 SYDVKM. V lost 6 bases to trimming and J lost 3 bases, with 15 bases between them. The CDR3 contains 14 residues. CDR3 in DNA: TGTGCCAGCAGAGAAGGGGGGACCGGCTACGAGCAGTACTTC. This sequence encodes CASREGGTGYEQYF.

CDR3 nucleotides: TGTGCCAGCAGCTTATCTCAGACTAGTGGAGAGACCCAGTACTTC. Its translation is CASSLSQTSGETQYF. V gene TRBV7-3 combines with J gene TRBJ2-5; D possibly corresponds to TRBD2 (6 bases). Germline-derived CDR1 and CDR2 are SGHTA and FQGTGA. Between the trimmed V and J ends, which lost 2 bases and 4 bases, there was a span of 14 bases. The CDR3 loop spans 15 amino acids. Looking up the rest from reference TRBV7-3 and TRBJ2-5 gives the full variable domain: GAGVSQTPSNKVTEKGKYVELRCDPISGHTALYWYRQSLGQGPEFLIYFQGTGAADDSGLPNDRFFAVRPEGSVSTLKIQRTERGDSAVYLCASSLSQTSGETQYFGPGTRLLVL.